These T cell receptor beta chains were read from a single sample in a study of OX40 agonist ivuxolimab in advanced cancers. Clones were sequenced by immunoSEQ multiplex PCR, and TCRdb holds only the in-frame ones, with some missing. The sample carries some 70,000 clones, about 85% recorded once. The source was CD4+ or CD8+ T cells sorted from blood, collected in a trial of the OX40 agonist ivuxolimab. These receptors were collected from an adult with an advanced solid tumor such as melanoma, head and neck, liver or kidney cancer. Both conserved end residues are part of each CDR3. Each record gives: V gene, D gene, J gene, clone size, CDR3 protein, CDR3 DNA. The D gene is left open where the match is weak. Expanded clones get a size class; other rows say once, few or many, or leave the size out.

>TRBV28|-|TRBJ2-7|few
CASSLAKGEQYF
TGTGCCAGCAGCCTTGCCAAGGGCGAGCAGTACTTC
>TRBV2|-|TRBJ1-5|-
CASSRSNSNQPQHF
TGTGCCAGCAGTAGATCAAATAGCAATCAGCCCCAGCATTTT
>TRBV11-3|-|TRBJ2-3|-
CASSLTDAGTDTQYF
TGTGCCAGCAGCTTAACTGATGCCGGGACAGATACGCAGTATTTT
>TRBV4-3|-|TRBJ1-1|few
CASSQAGTNTEAFF
TGCGCCAGCAGCCAGGCCGGGACAAACACTGAAGCTTTCTTT
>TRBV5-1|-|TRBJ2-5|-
CASRLTQETQYF
TGCGCCAGCCGATTGACCCAAGAGACCCAGTACTTC
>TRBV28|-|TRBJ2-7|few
CASSSGGGPVYEQYF
TGTGCCAGCAGTTCTGGTGGAGGGCCGGTTTATGAGCAGTACTTC
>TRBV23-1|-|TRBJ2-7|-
CASSTKSSYEQYF
TGCGCCAGCAGCACTAAGAGTTCCTACGAGCAGTACTTC
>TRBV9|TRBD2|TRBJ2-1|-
CASSVGTSGRRYNEQFF
TGTGCCAGCAGCGTAGGGACTAGCGGGAGGCGCTACAATGAGCAGTTCTTC
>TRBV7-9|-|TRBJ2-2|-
CASSSIAPGELFF
TGTGCCAGCAGCTCCATAGCGCCCGGGGAGCTGTTTTTT
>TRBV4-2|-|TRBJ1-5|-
CASSQGSDGRNQPQHF
TGTGCCAGCAGCCAAGGATCGGACGGCCGGAATCAGCCCCAGCATTTT
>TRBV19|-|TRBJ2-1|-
CATLGSGNAGDEQFF
TGTGCCACTCTAGGATCAGGGAACGCCGGGGATGAGCAGTTCTTC
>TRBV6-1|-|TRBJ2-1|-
CASRAGNEQFF
TGTGCCAGCAGAGCAGGGAATGAGCAGTTCTTC
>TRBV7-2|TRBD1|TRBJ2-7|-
CASSLGGQDPSYEQYF
TGTGCCAGCAGCTTAGGTGGACAGGACCCCTCCTACGAGCAGTACTTC
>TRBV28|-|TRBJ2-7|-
CASSAPGHRVSYEQYF
TGTGCCAGCAGTGCCCCCGGACATAGGGTCTCCTACGAGCAGTACTTC
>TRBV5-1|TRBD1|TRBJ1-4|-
CASSLGTGDEKLFF
TGCGCCAGCAGCCTTGGGACAGGGGATGAAAAACTGTTTTTT
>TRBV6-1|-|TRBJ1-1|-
CASSEPRGRMNTEAFF
TGTGCCAGCAGTGAACCGCGTGGCAGGATGAACACTGAAGCTTTCTTT
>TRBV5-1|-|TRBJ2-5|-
CASGRGSLAGETQYF
TGCGCCAGCGGCCGGGGGAGTCTAGCAGGAGAGACCCAGTACTTC